These 25 T cell receptor beta chains were all obtained from the same sample, sequenced in a study of blood T cell repertoires in COVID-19 (dated by TCRdb to between 2020 and 2021). Receptors were amplified or captured by the immunoSEQ multiplex PCR assay. The clones in this table, taken by TCRdb from immuneACCESS, are in-frame only. Not every clone is retained; where verified, under half of the shortfall comes from an unresolved V gene, and the cause of the rest is unknown. Counted in this sample were roughly 300,000 clones; 65% to 90% of them appeared once. The ten most abundant clones make up around 6.9% of the sample. Sequences were obtained from peripheral blood. Source of these receptors: a human donor in a cohort sampled during active COVID-19.

This clone was observed once. This sequence joins TRBV24-1 and TRBJ2-3, with a possible D match to TRBD2 (6 bases). Trimming cost V 5 bases and J 2 bases, with 13 bases left between them. This CDR3 region has 15 residues. In germline, CDR1 is KGHDR, CDR2 SFDVKD. The DNA of the CDR3 is TGTGCCACCAGTGGGGACTTAACCCACACAGATACGCAGTATTTT. Encoded protein: CATSGDLTHTDTQYF.

This clone was picked up a small number of times. The rearrangement uses TRBV24-1 and TRBJ2-2; the match to TRBD1 covers 7 bases. The CDR3 runs 15 residues. V dropped 3 bases and J dropped 6; count of bases not matched to a gene: 6. From germline, CDR1 is KGHDR and CDR2 SFDVKD. CDR3 DNA: TGTGCCACCAGTGATCGACAGGGAAAGGCCGGGGAGCTGTTTTTT. Amino acids: CATSDRQGKAGELFF.

This clone came up once. The rearrangement joins TRBV6-1 to TRBJ1-2; D call uncertain. Germline assignment: CDR1 MNHNS and CDR2 SASEGT. Trimming took 3 bases from V and 4 from J, leaving 6 bases between them. The CDR3 has 12 residues. Here the CDR3 reads CASSEASYGYTF. For the CDR3, the DNA is TGTGCCAGCAGTGAGGCCTCCTATGGCTACACCTTC.

The CDR3 DNA follows: TGCAGTGGGCAGACAGGGCACGAGCAGTACTTC. Protein sequence: CSGQTGHEQYF. V is TRBV20-1 and J is TRBJ2-7; 7 bases fit TRBD1. Trimming cost V 7 bases and J 5 bases; bases outside gene matches: 5. The CDR3 is 11 amino acids. CDR1 is DFQATT, CDR2 SNEGSKA, per germline (reference sequence).

This chain links TRBV5-1 with TRBJ1-2; D is perhaps TRBD1 (6 bases). The CDR3 extends over 14 amino acids. Germline loops: CDR1 SGHRS, CDR2 YFSETQ. V dropped 4 bases and J dropped 5 bases, with 15 bases sitting between them. CDR3 DNA sequence: TGCGCCAGCAGCCCGACAGGTTACGAATATGGCTACACCTTC. The encoded protein is CASSPTGYEYGYTF.

V and J are TRBV7-9 and TRBJ1-1; D gene unclear. Germline V lookup: CDR1 SEHNR, CDR2 FQNEAQ (reference sequence). The germline V and J ends were trimmed by 0 bases and 10 bases, with 12 bases remaining between them. The CDR3 spans 13 residues. The CDR3 DNA reads as TGTGCCAGCAGCTTAGCGCAAGCGAACCGAGCTTTCTTT. Translation gives CASSLAQANRAFF.

The chain carries TRBV29-1 and TRBJ1-2; TRBD1 matches at 9 bases. CDR3 length: 12 residues. Per germline, CDR1 SQVTM and CDR2 ANQGSEA. The trim removed 6 bases at V and 8 bases at J, leaving 7 bases unmatched. CDR3 sequence reads: CSVGGQGKGYTF. CDR3 DNA sequence: TGCAGCGTAGGGGGACAGGGTAAGGGCTACACCTTC.

The V gene is TRBV27, the J gene TRBJ2-7, with D possibly TRBD1 on 6 matching bases. Germline CDR1 and CDR2: MNHEY and SMNVEV (reference sequence). This CDR3 has 13 amino acids. V lost 6 bases to trimming and J lost 6 bases, with 15 bases between them. DNA for the CDR3: TGTGCCAGCAGGCCAACAGGGTACATCGAGCAGTACTTC. This translates into CASRPTGYIEQYF.

This clone is a singleton in its sample. The chain combines TRBV18 with TRBJ1-1, with D tentatively TRBD1 (6 bases). The germline gives CDR1 KGHSH, CDR2 LQKENI. Trimming pared 1 base from V and 5 bases from J, leaving 17 bases between. This CDR3 region has 16 residues. In DNA form, the CDR3 reads TGTGCCAGCTCACCACAATCAGGATTCAGGGGAACTGAAGCTTTCTTT. Translating gives CASSPQSGFRGTEAFF.

The chain links TRBV27 to TRBJ1-5; tentatively, D is TRBD1 (5 bases). V was trimmed by 5 bases and J by 4 bases, leaving 12 bases between them. The CDR3 extends over 14 amino acids. Germline V lookup: CDR1 MNHEY, CDR2 SMNVEV (reference sequence). The CDR3 spells CASSIRQHNQPQHF. The CDR3 DNA reads TGTGCCAGCAGTATTCGACAGCATAATCAGCCCCAGCATTTT.

This clone was counted between two and nine times. The rearrangement joins TRBV7-9 to TRBJ1-2, with a weak D call TRBD1 (5 bases). Germline V gives CDR1 SEHNR, CDR2 FQNEAQ (reference sequence). V lost 6 bases and J lost 4, with 15 bases in between. The CDR3 consists of 14 residues. CDR3 coding DNA: TGTGCCAGCAGTTCAGACAGAGAATCCTATGGCTACACCTTC. It translates to CASSSDRESYGYTF.

The chain combines TRBV24-1 with TRBJ2-3; TRBD1 might be the D (6 bases). CDR1 is KGHDR and CDR2 is SFDVKD in the germline V gene. CDR3 size: 16 residues. Trimming left V 7 bases short and J 2 bases short, with 18 bases between. This chain's CDR3 is CATRPQPGDFTDTQYF. In nucleotides, the CDR3 is TGTGCCACCAGGCCTCAACCAGGGGATTTCACAGATACGCAGTATTTT.

This chain links TRBV24-1 with TRBJ2-7; 7 nucleotides align to TRBD1. The CDR3 runs 14 residues. The V segment lost 4 bases and the J segment 6 bases; nucleotides outside the gene matches: 8. In germline, CDR1 is KGHDR, CDR2 SFDVKD. This CDR3 reads CATSEPTGEGEQYF. DNA of the CDR3: TGTGCCACCAGTGAACCCACAGGGGAAGGCGAGCAGTACTTC.

The rearrangement links TRBV7-3 to TRBJ2-7; TRBD1 matches 10 bases. CDR1 and CDR2 (germline): SGHTA, FQGTGA. The length of the CDR3 is 14 residues. J was trimmed by 4 bases and V by 2 bases; bases with no gene match: 2. The chain's CDR3 is CASSLGDRGYEQYF. The CDR3 DNA reads as TGTGCCAGCAGCTTAGGGGACAGGGGATACGAGCAGTACTTC.

V gene TRBV7-3 combines with J gene TRBJ2-3; 7 bases are a match to TRBD1. With 5 bases clipped from V and 7 bases from J, the junction kept 15 bases outside the gene matches. From germline, CDR1 is SGHTA and CDR2 FQGTGA. This CDR3 has 16 amino acids. CDR3 sequence: CASSLQGTMDQNTQYF. The CDR3 DNA reads TGTGCCAGCAGCCTACAGGGGACCATGGATCAGAATACGCAGTATTTT.

The chain is built from TRBV24-1 and TRBJ2-7, with 10 bases lining up with TRBD1. Losses at the gene ends were 4 bases for V and 3 bases for J; bases not matched to a gene: 8. CDR3 length equals 16 residues. Germline CDR1 and CDR2: KGHDR and SFDVKD. The chain's CDR3 is CATSDSPGQGIYEQYF. CDR3 DNA sequence: TGTGCCACCAGTGACTCTCCGGGACAGGGGATCTACGAGCAGTACTTC.

The J gene is TRBJ1-2, the V gene TRBV4-2, with 10 bases that match TRBD1. CDR3 size: 14 residues. The V gene's germline CDR1 is LGHNA and CDR2 YNFKEQ. The trim removed 0 bases at V and 5 bases at J, leaving 0 bases unmatched. The CDR3 DNA follows: TGTGCCAGCAGCCAAGAGGACAGGGGGTATGGCTACACCTTC. Its translation: CASSQEDRGYGYTF.

The genes are TRBV11-2 and TRBJ2-7, with TRBD1 identical over 8 bases. This CDR3 comprises 14 residues. The ends lost 2 bases at V and 5 bases at J; junction bases unmatched: 5. CDR1 is SGHAT and CDR2 is FQNNGV in the germline V gene. The CDR3 here is CASSLLRGPNEQYF. As DNA, the CDR3 is TGTGCCAGCAGCTTACTCAGGGGGCCGAACGAGCAGTACTTC.

This clone turned up a few times. The genes are TRBV6-5 and TRBJ2-3, with D tentatively TRBD2 (6 bases). The CDR3 runs 15 residues. Per the germline V gene, CDR1 is MNHEY and CDR2 is SVGAGI. Deletions cut 5 bases from V and 0 bases from J, with 12 bases between. This CDR3 reads CASSLGGVSTDTQYF. The CDR3 DNA follows: TGTGCCAGCAGTCTCGGCGGGGTTAGCACAGATACGCAGTATTTT.

V and J are TRBV7-9 and TRBJ2-1; possibly TRBD2 for D (5 bases). V lost 5 bases and J 8 bases, leaving 13 bases between the germline ends. This CDR3 spans 13 amino acids. Germline V gives CDR1 SEHNR, CDR2 FQNEAQ (reference sequence). The CDR3 DNA follows: TGTGCCAGCAGCCCTGGACCCGGGGATGAGCAGTTCTTC. Translation: CASSPGPGDEQFF.

The CDR3 DNA is TGTGCCACCTCTCGGGACAGGGTTCGTGGCTACACCTTC. Translating gives CATSRDRVRGYTF. V usage is TRBV24-1 and J usage is TRBJ1-2; 9 nucleotides match TRBD1. The V gene's germline CDR1 is KGHDR and CDR2 SFDVKD. The CDR3 is 13 residues long. V shed 9 bases and J 7 bases; nucleotides not matched to a gene: 8.

The chain has TRBV6-5 and TRBJ2-7; a possible D gene is TRBD2 (6 bases). Germline CDR1 reads MNHEY; CDR2 reads SVGAGI. This CDR3 is built from 16 residues. V was trimmed by 0 bases and J by 0 bases, leaving 12 bases between them. The CDR3 sequence is CASSYSRRGGSYEQYF. CDR3 in DNA: TGTGCCAGCAGTTACTCGAGGCGGGGTGGCTCCTACGAGCAGTACTTC.

The chain is built from TRBV12-3 or TRBV12-4 and TRBJ1-2; tentative D call: TRBD1 (5 bases). This CDR3 is 11 amino acids long. V was cut by 2 bases and J by 8 bases, with 6 bases left in between. DNA for the CDR3: TGTGCCAGCAGTTTAAGGGGAGGCTACACCTTC. Translating it yields CASSLRGGYTF.

This clone appeared a single time. The chain combines TRBV3-1 (or the pseudogene TRBV3-2) with TRBJ2-3; 9 bases align to TRBD2. The CDR3 spans 17 residues. V was pared by 4 bases and J by 2 bases, with 10 bases of the junction left unmatched. CDR1 is LGHDT, CDR2 YNNKEL, per germline (reference sequence). The CDR3 spells CASSPVGERGVTDTQYF. The CDR3 nucleotides read TGTGCCAGCAGCCCGGTAGGGGAGCGGGGGGTCACAGATACGCAGTATTTT.

The chain links TRBV15 to TRBJ2-2, with TRBD1 as a possible D gene (6 bases). CDR1 is LNHNV, CDR2 YYDKDF, per germline (reference sequence). V lost 5 bases, J lost 4 bases, and 17 bases lay in between. The CDR3 consists of 16 residues. CDR3 nucleotide sequence: TGTGCCACCAGCCTGCCCGGGACATACGGCACCGGGGAGCTGTTTTTT. Its protein is CATSLPGTYGTGELFF.